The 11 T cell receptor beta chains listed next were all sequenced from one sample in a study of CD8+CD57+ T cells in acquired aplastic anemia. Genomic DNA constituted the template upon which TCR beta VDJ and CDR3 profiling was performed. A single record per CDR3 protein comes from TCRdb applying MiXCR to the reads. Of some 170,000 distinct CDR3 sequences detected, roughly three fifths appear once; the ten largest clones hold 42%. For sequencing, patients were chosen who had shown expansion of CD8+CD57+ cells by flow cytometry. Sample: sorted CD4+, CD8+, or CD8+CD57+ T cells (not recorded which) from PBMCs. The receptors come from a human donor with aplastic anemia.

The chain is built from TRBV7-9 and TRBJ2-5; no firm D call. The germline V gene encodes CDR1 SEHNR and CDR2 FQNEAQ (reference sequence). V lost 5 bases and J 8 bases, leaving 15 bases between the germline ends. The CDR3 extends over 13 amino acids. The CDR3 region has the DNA TGTGCCAGCAGCCGCCCGGGCAGCCGAACCCAGTACTTC. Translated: CASSRPGSRTQYF.

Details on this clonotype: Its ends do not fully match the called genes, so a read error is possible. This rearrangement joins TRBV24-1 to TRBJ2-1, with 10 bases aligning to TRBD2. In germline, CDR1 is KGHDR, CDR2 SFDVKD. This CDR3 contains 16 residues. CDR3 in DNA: TGTGCCACCAATGATCCTAGCGGGAGTATAAACAATGAGCAGTTCTTC. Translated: CATNDPSGSINNEQFF.

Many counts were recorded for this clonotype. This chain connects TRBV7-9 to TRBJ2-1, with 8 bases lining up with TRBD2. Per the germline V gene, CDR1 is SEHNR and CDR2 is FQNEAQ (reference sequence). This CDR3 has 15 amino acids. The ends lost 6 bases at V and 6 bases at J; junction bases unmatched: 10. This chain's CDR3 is CASSLLAGGSNEQFF. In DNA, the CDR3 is TGTGCCAGCAGTCTACTGGCGGGGGGTAGCAATGAGCAGTTCTTC. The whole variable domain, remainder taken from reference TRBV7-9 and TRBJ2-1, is DTGVSQNPRHKITKRGQNVTFRCDPISEHNRLYWYRQTLGQGPEFLTYFQNEAQLEKSRLLSDRFSAERPKGSFSTLEIQRTEQGDSAMYLCASSLLAGGSNEQFFGPGTRLTVL.

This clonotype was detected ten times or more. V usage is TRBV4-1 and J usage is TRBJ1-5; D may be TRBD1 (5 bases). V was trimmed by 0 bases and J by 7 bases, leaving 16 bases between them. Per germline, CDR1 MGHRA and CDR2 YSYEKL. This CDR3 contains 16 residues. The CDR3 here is CASSQELRGLGQPQHF. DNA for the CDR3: TGCGCCAGCAGCCAAGAACTTAGGGGCCTTGGCCAGCCCCAGCATTTT.

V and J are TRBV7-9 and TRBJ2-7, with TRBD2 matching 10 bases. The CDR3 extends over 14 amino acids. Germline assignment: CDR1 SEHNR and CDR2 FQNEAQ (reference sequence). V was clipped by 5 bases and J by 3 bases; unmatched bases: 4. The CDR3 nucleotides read TGTGCCAGCAGCGCAGGACTAGCGGACTACGAGCAGTACTTC. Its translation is CASSAGLADYEQYF.

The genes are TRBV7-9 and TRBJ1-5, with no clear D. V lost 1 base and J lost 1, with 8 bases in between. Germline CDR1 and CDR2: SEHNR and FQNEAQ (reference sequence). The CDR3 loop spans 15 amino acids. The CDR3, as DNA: TGTGCCAGCAGCTTAGGGCCAGCAAGCAATCAGCCCCAGCATTTT. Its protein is CASSLGPASNQPQHF.

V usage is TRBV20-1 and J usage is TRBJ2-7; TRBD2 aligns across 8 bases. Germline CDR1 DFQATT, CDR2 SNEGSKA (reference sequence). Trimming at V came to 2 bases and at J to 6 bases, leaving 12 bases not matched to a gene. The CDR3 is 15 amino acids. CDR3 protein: CSARRSVKSGGEQYF. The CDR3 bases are TGCAGTGCTAGAAGATCCGTTAAAAGCGGGGGCGAGCAGTACTTC.

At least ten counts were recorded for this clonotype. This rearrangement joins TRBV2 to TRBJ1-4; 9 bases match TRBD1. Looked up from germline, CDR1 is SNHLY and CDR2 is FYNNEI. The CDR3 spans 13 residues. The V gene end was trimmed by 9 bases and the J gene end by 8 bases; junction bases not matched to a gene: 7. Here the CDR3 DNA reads TGTGCCAGGCGGGACAGGGTGGACGAAAAACTGTTTTTT. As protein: CARRDRVDEKLFF.

CDR3 DNA sequence: TGTGCCAGCAGCCTTTTCGCCAGGGAATTGTTTTTT. The encoded protein is CASSLFARELFF. This sequence joins TRBV7-9 and TRBJ1-4; the D gene is possibly TRBD1 (5 bases). Germline V gene data show CDR1 as SEHNR and CDR2 as FQNEAQ (reference sequence). The CDR3 runs 12 residues. V lost 5 bases and J lost 15, with 16 bases in between.

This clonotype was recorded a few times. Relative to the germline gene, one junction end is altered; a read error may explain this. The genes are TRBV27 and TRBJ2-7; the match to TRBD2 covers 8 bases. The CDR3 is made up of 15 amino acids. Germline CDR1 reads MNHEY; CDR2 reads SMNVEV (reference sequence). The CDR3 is CVSSLGLAGHSEQYF. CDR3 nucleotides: TGTGTCAGCAGTTTAGGGCTAGCGGGTCACTCCGAGCAGTACTTC.

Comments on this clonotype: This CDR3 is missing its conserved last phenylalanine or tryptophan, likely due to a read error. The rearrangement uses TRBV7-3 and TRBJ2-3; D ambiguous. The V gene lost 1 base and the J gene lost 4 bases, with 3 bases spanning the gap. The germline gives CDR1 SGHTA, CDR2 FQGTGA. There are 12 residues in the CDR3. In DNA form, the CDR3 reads TGTGCCAGCAGCTTAATGTCAGATACGCAGTATCTT. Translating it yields CASSLMSDTQYL.